This entry is about one T cell receptor beta chain. The data derive from a study of control samples from healthy donors and cancer patients. The assay was immunoSEQ multiplex PCR, and TCRdb's table has in-frame clones only and misses some. Found here are 40,000 to 60,000 clones, around 85% of them singletons; the top ten hold 2.8%. Sequencing used PBMCs. This receptor was taken from a woman between 45 and 60 years old with lung cancer.

The CDR3 nucleotides read TGCGCCAGCAGCCTGACAGATTACGAGCAGTACTTC. Translation: CASSLTDYEQYF. The V call is TRBV5-1, the J call TRBJ2-7; tentative D call: TRBD1 (5 bases). Germline V gives CDR1 SGHRS, CDR2 YFSETQ. V was clipped by 4 bases and J by 4 bases, with 9 bases between them. This CDR3 has 12 amino acids. Supplemented by reference TRBV5-1 and TRBJ2-7, the full variable domain reads KAGVTQTPRYLIKTRGQQVTLSCSPISGHRSVSWYQQTPGQGLQFLFEYFSETQRNKGNFPGRFSGRQFSNSRSEMNVSTLELGDSALYLCASSLTDYEQYFGPGTRLTVT.